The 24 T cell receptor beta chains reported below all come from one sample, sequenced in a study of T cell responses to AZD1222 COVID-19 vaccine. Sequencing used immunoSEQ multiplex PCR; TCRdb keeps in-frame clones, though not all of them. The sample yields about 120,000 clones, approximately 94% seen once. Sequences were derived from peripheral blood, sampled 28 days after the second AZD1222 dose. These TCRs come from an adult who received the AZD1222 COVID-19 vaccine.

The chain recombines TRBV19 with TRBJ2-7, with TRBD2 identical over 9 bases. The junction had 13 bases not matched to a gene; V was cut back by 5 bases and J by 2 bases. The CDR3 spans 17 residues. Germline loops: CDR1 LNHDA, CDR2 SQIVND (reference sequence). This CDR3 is CASSLRGSASGTYEQYF. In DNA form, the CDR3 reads TGTGCCAGTAGTCTCCGAGGTTCGGCTAGCGGGACCTACGAGCAGTACTTC.

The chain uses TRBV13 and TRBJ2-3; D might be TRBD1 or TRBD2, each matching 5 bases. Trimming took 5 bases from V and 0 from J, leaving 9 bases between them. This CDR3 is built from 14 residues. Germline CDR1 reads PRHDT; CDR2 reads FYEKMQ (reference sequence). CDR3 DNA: TGTGCCAGCAGCGGGACCCTAAGCACAGATACGCAGTATTTT. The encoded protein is CASSGTLSTDTQYF.

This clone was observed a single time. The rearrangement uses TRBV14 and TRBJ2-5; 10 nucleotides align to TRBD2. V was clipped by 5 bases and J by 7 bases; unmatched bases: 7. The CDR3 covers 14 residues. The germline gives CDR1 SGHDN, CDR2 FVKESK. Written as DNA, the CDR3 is TGTGCCAGCAGCTCACTAGCGGGGTCGGGGACCCAGTACTTC. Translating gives CASSSLAGSGTQYF. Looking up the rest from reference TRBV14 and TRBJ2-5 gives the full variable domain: EAGVTQFPSHSVIEKGQTVTLRCDPISGHDNLYWYRRVMGKEIKFLLHFVKESKQDESGMPNNRFLAERTGGTYSTLKVQPAELEDSGVYFCASSSLAGSGTQYFGPGTRLLVL.

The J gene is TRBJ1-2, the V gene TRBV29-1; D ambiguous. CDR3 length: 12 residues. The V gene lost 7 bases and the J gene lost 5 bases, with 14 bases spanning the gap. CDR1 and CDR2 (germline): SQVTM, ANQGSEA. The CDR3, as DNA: TGCAGCGCGTACAGCGGACTATATGGCTACACCTTC. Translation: CSAYSGLYGYTF.

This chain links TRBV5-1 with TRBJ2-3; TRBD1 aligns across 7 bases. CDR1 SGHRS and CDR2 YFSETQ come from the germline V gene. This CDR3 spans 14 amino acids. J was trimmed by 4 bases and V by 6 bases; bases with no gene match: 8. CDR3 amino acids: CASNVPGGADTQYF. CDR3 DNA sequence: TGCGCCAGCAATGTTCCAGGGGGAGCAGATACGCAGTATTTT.

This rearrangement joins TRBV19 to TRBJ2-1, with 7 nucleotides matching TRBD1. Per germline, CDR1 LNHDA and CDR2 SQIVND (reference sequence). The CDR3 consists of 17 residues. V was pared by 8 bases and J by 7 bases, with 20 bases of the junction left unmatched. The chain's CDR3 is CASGVYETGARGNEQFF. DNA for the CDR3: TGTGCCAGTGGGGTATACGAAACAGGGGCTAGGGGAAATGAGCAGTTCTTC.

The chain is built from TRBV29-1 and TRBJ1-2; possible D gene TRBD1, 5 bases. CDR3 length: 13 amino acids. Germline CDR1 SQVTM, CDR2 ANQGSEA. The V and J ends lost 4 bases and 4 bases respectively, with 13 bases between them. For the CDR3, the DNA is TGCAGCGTTGGGTCAGGGAGTGGCTATGGCTACACCTTC. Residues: CSVGSGSGYGYTF.

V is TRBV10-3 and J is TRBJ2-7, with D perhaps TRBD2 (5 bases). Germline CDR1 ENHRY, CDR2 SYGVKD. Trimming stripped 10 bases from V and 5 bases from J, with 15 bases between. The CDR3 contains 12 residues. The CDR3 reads CATEASRHEQYF. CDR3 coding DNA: TGTGCCACAGAGGCTAGCCGTCACGAGCAGTACTTC.

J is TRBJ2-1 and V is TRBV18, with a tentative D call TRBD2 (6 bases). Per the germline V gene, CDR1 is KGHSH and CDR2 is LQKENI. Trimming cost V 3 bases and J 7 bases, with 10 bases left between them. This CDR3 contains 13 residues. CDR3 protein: CASSPGTSNEQFF. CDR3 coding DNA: TGTGCCAGCTCACCCGGGACTTCAAATGAGCAGTTCTTC. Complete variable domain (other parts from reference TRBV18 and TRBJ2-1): NAGVMQNPRHLVRRRGQEARLRCSPMKGHSHVYWYRQLPEEGLKFMVYLQKENIIDESGMPKERFSAEFPKEGPSILRIQQVVRGDSAAYFCASSPGTSNEQFFGPGTRLTVL.

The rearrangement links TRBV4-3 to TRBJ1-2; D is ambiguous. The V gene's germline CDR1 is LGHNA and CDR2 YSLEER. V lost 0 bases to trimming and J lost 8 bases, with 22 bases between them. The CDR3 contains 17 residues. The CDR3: CASSQDRRGSGIGGYTF. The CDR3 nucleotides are TGCGCCAGCAGCCAAGACCGAAGAGGTTCTGGGATTGGGGGCTACACCTTC.

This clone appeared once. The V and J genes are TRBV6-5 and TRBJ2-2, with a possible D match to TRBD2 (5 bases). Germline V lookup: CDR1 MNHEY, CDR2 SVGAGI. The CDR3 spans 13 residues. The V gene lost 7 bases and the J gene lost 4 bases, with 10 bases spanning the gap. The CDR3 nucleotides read TGTGCCAGCAAGTGGCGGGTCACCGGGGAGCTGTTTTTT. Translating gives CASKWRVTGELFF.

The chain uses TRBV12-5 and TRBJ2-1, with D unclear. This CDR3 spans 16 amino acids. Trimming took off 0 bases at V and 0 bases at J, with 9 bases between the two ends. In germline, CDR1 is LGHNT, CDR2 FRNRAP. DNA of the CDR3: TGTGCTAGTGGTTTGGTACTTGGCAGCTCCTACAATGAGCAGTTCTTC. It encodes CASGLVLGSSYNEQFF.

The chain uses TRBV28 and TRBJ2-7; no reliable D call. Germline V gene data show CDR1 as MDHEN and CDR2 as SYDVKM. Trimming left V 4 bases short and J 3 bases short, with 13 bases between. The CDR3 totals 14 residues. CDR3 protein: CASSSTGSFYEQYF. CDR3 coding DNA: TGTGCCAGCAGTTCCACCGGGTCTTTCTACGAGCAGTACTTC.

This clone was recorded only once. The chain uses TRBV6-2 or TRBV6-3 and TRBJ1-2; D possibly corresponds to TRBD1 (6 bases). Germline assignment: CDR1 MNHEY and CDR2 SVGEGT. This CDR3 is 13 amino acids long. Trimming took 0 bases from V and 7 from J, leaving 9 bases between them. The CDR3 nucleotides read TGTGCCAGCAGTTACTCGGCAGGGGTTGGCTACACCTTC. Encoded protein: CASSYSAGVGYTF.

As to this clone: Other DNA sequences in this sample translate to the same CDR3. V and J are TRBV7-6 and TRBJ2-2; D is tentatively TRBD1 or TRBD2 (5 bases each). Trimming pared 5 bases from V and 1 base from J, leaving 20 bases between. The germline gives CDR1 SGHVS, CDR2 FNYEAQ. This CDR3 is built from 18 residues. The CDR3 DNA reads TGTGCCAGCAGCCGAAAACCCTTCGGGACCGGGAACACCGGGGAGCTGTTTTTT. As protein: CASSRKPFGTGNTGELFF.

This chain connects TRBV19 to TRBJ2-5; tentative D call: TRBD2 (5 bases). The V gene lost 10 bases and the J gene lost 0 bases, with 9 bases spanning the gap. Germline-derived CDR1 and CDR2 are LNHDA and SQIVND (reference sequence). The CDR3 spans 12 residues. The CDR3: CATADYQETQYF. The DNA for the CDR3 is TGTGCCACCGCGGACTACCAAGAGACCCAGTACTTC.

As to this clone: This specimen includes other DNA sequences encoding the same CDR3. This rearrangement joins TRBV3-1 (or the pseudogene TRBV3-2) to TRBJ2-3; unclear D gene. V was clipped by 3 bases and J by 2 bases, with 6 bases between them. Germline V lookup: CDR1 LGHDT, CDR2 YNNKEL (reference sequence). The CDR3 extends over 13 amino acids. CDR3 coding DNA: TGTGCCAGCAGCCAGATCATCACAGATACGCAGTATTTT. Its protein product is CASSQIITDTQYF.

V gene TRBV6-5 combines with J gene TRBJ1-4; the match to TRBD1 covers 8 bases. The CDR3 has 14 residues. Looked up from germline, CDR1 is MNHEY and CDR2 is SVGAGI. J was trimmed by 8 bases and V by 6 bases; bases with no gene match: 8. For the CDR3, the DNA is TGTGCCAGCAGACCGACAGGGGATCAAGAAAAACTGTTTTTT. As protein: CASRPTGDQEKLFF.

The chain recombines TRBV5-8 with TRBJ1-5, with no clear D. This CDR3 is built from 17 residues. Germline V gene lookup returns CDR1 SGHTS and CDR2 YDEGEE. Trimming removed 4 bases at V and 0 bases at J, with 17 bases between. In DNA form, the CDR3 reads TGTGCCAGCAGCCGTGCCCTAAATTCGGATAGCAATCAGCCCCAGCATTTT. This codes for CASSRALNSDSNQPQHF.

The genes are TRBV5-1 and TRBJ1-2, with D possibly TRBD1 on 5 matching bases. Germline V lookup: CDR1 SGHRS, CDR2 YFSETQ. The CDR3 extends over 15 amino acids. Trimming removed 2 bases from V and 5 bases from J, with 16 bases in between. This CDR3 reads CASSLAGQGPYGYTF. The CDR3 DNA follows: TGCGCCAGCAGCTTAGCTGGTCAGGGCCCATATGGCTACACCTTC.

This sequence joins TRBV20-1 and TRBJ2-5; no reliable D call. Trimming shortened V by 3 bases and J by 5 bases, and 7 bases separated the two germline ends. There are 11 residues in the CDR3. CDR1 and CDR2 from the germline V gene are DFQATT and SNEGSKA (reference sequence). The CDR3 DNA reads TGCAGTGCTAGGGGGTGGGAGACCCAGTACTTC. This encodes CSARGWETQYF.

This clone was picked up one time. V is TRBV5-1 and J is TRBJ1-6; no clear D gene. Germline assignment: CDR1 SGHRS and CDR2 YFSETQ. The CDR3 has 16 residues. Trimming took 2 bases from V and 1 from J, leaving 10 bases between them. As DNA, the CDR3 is TGCGCCAGCAGCTTTGACGGGTGGTCCTATAATTCACCCCTCCACTTT. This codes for CASSFDGWSYNSPLHF. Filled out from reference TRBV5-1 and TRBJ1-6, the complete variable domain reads KAGVTQTPRYLIKTRGQQVTLSCSPISGHRSVSWYQQTPGQGLQFLFEYFSETQRNKGNFPGRFSGRQFSNSRSEMNVSTLELGDSALYLCASSFDGWSYNSPLHFGNGTRLTVT.

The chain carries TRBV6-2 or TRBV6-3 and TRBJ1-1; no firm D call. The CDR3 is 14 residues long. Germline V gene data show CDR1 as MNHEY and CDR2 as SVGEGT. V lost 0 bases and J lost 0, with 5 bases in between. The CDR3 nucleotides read TGTGCCAGCAGTTACTCATATATGAACACTGAAGCTTTCTTT. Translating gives CASSYSYMNTEAFF.

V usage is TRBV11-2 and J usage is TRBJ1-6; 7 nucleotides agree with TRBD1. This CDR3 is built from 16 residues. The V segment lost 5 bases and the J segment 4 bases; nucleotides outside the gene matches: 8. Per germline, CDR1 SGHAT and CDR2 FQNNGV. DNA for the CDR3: TGTGCCAGCAGCCCGGAGACAGGGCTGTATAATTCACCCCTCCACTTT. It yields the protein CASSPETGLYNSPLHF.